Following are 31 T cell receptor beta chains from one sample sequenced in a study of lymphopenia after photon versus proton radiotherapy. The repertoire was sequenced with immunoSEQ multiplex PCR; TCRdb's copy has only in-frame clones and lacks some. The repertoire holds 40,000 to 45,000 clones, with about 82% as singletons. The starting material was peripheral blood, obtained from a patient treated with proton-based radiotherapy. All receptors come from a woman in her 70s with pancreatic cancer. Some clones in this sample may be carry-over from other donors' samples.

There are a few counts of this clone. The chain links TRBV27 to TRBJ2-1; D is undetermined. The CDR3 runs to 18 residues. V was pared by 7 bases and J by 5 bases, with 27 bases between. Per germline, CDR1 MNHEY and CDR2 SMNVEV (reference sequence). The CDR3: CASTPSVLPPVLHNEQFF. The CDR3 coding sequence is TGTGCCAGCACCCCTTCGGTCCTACCCCCCGTCTTGCACAATGAGCAGTTCTTC.

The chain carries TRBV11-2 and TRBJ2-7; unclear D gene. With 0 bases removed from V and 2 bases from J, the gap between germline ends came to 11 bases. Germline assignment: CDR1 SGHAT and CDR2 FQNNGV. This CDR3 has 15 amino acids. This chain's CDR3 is CASSLDHGFTYEQYF. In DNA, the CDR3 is TGTGCCAGCAGCTTAGATCACGGTTTTACCTACGAGCAGTACTTC.

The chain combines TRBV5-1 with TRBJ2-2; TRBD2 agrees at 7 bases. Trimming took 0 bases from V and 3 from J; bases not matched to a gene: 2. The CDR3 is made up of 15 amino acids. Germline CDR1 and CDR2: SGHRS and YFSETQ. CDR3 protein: CASSLGEGHTGELFF. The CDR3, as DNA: TGCGCCAGCAGCTTGGGGGAGGGCCACACCGGGGAGCTGTTTTTT.

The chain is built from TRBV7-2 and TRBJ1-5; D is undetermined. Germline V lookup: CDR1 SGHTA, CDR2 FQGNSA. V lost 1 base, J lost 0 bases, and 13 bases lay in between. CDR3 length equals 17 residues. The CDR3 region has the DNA TGTGCCAGCAGCTTAGATTATGGGGTGTATAGCAATCAGCCCCAGCATTTT. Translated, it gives CASSLDYGVYSNQPQHF.

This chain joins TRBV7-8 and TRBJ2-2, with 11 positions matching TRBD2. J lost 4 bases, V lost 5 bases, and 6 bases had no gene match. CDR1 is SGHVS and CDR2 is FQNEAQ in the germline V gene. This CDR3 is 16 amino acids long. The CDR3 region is CASSLNSGRATGELFF. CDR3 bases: TGTGCCAGCAGCCTTAATAGCGGGAGGGCCACCGGGGAGCTGTTTTTT.

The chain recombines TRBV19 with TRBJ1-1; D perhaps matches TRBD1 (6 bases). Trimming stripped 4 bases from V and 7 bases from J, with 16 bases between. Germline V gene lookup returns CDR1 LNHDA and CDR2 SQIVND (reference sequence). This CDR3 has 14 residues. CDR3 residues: CASSKTDRKNEAFF. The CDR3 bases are TGTGCCAGTAGTAAGACAGACAGGAAAAATGAAGCTTTCTTT. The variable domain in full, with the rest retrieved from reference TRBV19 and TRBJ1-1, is DGGITQSPKYLFRKEGQNVTLSCEQNLNHDAMYWYRQDPGQGLRLIYYSQIVNDFQKGDIAEGYSVSREKKESFPLTVTSAQKNPTAFYLCASSKTDRKNEAFFGQGTRLTVV.

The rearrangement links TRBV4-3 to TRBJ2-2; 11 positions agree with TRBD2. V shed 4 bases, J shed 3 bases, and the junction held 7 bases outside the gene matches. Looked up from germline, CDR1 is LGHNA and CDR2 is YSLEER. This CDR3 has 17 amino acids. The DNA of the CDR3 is TGCGCCAGCAGCCCCGGGACTAGCGGTTCTTACACCGGGGAGCTGTTTTTT. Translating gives CASSPGTSGSYTGELFF.

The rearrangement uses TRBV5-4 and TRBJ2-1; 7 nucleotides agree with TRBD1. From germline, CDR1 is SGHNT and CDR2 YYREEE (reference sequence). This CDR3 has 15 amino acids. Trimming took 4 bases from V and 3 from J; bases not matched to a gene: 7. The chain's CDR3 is CASSPPGQLYNEQFF. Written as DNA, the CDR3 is TGTGCCAGCAGCCCACCGGGACAGCTCTACAATGAGCAGTTCTTC.

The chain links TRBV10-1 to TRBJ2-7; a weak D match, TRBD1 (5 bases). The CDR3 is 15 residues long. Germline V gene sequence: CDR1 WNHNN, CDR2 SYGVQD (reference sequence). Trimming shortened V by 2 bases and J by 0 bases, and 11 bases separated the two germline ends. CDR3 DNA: TGCGCCAGCAGTGAGATTCAGGGCTTCTCCTACGAGCAGTACTTC. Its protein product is CASSEIQGFSYEQYF.

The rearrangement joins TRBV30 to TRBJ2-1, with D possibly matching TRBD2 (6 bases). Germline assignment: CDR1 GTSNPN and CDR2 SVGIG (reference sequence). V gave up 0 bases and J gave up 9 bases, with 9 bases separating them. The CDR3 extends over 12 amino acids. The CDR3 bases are TGTGCCTGGAGTGTACGGAGGGCTGAGCAGTTCTTC. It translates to CAWSVRRAEQFF.

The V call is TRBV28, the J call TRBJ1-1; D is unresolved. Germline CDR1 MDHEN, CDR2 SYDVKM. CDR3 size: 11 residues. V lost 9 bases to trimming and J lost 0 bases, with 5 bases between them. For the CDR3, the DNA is TGTGCCAGTATATTGAACACTGAAGCTTTCTTT. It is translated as CASILNTEAFF.

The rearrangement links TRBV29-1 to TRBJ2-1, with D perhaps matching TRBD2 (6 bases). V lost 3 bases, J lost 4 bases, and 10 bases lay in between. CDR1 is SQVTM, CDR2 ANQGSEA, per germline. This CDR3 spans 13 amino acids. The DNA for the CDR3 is TGCAGCGTTGACGAGCGGGCGTACAATGAGCAGTTCTTC. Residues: CSVDERAYNEQFF.

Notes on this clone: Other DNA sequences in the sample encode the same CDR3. CDR3 sequence (DNA): TGTGCCAGTAGTCGACTAGCGGGCGCCTACAATGAGCAGTTCTTC. It translates to CASSRLAGAYNEQFF. J is TRBJ2-1 and V is TRBV19; 10 nucleotides match TRBD2. Per germline, CDR1 LNHDA and CDR2 SQIVND (reference sequence). J gave up 2 bases and V 5 bases, and 3 bases lay outside the gene matches. The CDR3 spans 15 residues. The full variable domain, completed using reference TRBV19 and TRBJ2-1, is DGGITQSPKYLFRKEGQNVTLSCEQNLNHDAMYWYRQDPGQGLRLIYYSQIVNDFQKGDIAEGYSVSREKKESFPLTVTSAQKNPTAFYLCASSRLAGAYNEQFFGPGTRLTVL.

This CDR3 reads CAIGTDLHQETQYF. The DNA for the CDR3 is TGTGCCATCGGGACAGACTTACACCAAGAGACCCAGTACTTC. J is TRBJ2-5 and V is TRBV10-3; 7 bases align to TRBD1. The CDR3 consists of 14 residues. Germline-derived CDR1 and CDR2 are ENHRY and SYGVKD. V lost 8 bases, J lost 0 bases, and 6 bases stayed unmatched.

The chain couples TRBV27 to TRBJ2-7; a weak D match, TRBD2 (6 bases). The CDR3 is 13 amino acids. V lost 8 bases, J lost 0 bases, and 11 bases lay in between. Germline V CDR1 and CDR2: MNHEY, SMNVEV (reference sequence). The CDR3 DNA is TGTGCCAGCGGAGGAGGGCCCTCCTACGAGCAGTACTTC. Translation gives CASGGGPSYEQYF.

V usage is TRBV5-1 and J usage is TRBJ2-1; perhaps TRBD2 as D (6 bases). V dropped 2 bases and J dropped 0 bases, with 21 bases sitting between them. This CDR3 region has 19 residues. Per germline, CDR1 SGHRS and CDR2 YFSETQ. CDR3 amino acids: CASSFPGEKRANSYNEQFF. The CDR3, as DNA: TGCGCCAGCAGCTTTCCGGGCGAGAAGCGGGCAAACTCCTACAATGAGCAGTTCTTC.

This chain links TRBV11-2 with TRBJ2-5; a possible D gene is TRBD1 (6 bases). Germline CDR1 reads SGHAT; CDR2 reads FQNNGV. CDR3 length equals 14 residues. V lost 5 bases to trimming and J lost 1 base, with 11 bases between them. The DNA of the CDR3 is TGTGCCAGCAGCCCCGGGACATCCCAAGAGACCCAGTACTTC. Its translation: CASSPGTSQETQYF.

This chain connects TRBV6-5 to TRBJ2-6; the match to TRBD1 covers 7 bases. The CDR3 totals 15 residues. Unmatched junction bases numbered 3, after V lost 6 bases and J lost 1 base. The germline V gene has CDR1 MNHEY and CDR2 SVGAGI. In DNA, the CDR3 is TGTGCCAGCAGGCGACAGGGTTCTGGGGCCAACGTCCTGACTTTC. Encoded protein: CASRRQGSGANVLTF.

The CDR3 here is CASSLGTSENIQYF. CDR3 DNA sequence: TGCGCCAGCAGCCTCGGGACTAGCGAAAACATTCAGTACTTC. The rearrangement links TRBV4-3 to TRBJ2-4; 10 nucleotides align to TRBD2. From germline, CDR1 is LGHNA and CDR2 YSLEER. V lost 4 bases to trimming and J lost 5 bases; unmatched junction nucleotides: 2. CDR3 length: 14 amino acids.

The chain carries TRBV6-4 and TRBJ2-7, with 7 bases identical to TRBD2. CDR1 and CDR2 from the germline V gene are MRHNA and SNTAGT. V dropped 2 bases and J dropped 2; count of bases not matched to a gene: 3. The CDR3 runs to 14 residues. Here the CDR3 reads CASSDEAGTYEQYF. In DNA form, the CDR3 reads TGTGCCAGCAGTGACGAAGCGGGGACCTACGAGCAGTACTTC.

The CDR3 here is CASSDLGRGSNQPQHF. CDR3 in DNA: TGTGCCAGCAGTGATTTAGGACGGGGTAGCAATCAGCCCCAGCATTTT. The gene calls are TRBV6-1 and TRBJ1-5, with D unclear. This CDR3 region has 16 residues. Germline CDR1 MNHNS, CDR2 SASEGT. Trimming took off 3 bases at V and 0 bases at J, with 12 bases between the two ends.

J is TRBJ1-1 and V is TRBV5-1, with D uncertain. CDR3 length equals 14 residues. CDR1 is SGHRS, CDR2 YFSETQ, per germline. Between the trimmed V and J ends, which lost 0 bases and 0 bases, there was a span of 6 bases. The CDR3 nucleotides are TGCGCCAGCAGCTTGGTCGGCATGAACACTGAAGCTTTCTTT. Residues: CASSLVGMNTEAFF.

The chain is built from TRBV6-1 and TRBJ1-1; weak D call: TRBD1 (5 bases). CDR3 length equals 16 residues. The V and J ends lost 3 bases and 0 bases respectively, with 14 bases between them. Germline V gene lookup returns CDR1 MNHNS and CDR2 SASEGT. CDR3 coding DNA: TGTGCCAGCAGTGACGCAGGGTTATCCGTGAACACTGAAGCTTTCTTT. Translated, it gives CASSDAGLSVNTEAFF.

CDR3 nucleotides: TGTGCCAGCAGCTTGGGCAGCGGGAGGGTTGATACGCAGTATTTT. Translating it yields CASSLGSGRVDTQYF. This chain links TRBV5-5 with TRBJ2-3, with 10 bases identical to TRBD2. The J segment lost 6 bases and the V segment lost 0 bases, leaving 4 bases of the junction unmatched. Germline-derived CDR1 and CDR2 are SGHKS and YYEKEE (reference sequence). The length of the CDR3 is 15 residues.

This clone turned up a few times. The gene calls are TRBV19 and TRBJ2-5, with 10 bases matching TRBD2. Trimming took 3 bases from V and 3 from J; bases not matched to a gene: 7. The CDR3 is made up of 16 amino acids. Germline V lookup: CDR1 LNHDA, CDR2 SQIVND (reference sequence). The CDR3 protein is CASSIISGRGKETQYF. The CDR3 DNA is TGTGCCAGTAGTATCATAAGCGGGAGGGGGAAAGAGACCCAGTACTTC.

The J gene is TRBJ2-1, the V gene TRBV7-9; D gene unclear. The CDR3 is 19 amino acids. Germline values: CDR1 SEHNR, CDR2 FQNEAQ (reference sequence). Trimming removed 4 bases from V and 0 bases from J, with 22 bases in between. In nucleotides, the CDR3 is TGTGCCAGCAGCTCCGACTTATCCCCCGATCCCTTCTCCTACAATGAGCAGTTCTTC. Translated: CASSSDLSPDPFSYNEQFF.

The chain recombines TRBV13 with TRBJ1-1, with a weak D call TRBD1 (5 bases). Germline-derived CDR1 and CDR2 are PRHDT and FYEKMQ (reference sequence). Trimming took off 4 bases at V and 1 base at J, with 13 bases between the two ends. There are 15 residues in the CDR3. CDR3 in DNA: TGTGCCAGCAGCTCAACCGGGACGGGGAACACTGAAGCTTTCTTT. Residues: CASSSTGTGNTEAFF.

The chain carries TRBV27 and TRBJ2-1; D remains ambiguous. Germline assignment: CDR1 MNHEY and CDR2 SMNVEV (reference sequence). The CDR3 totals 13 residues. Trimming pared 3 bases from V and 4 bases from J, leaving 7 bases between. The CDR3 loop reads CASSLGTYNEQFF. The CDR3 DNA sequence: TGTGCCAGCAGTTTGGGCACTTACAATGAGCAGTTCTTC.

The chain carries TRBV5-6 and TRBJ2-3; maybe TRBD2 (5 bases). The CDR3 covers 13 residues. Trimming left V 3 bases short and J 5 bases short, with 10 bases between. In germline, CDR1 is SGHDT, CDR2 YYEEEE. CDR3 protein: CASSYYGEDTQYF. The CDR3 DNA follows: TGTGCCAGCAGCTACTACGGGGAAGATACGCAGTATTTT.

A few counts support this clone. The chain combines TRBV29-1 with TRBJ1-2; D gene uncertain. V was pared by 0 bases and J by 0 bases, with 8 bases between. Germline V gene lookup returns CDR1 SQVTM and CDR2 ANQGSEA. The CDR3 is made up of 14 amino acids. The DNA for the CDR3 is TGCAGCGTTGAAGAGTGGGCAACTAACTATGGCTACACCTTC. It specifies CSVEEWATNYGYTF.

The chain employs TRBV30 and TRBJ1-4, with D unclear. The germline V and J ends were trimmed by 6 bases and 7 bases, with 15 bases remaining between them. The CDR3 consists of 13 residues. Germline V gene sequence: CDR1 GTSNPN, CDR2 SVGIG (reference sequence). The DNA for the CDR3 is TGTGCCTGCACCGGGTTCCACGGTGAAAAACTGTTTTTT. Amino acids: CACTGFHGEKLFF.